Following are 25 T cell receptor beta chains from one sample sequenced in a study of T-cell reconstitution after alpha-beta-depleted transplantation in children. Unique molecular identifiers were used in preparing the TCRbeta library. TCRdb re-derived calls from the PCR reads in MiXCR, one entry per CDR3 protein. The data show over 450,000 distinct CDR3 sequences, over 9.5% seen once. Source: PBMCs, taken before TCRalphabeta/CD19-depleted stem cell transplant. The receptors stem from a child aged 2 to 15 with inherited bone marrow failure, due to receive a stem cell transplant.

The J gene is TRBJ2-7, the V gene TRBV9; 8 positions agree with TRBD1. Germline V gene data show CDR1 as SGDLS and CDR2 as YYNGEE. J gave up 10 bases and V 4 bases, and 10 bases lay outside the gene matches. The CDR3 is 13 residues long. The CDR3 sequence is CASSKYPGQVQYF. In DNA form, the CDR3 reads TGTGCCAGCAGCAAGTATCCGGGACAGGTTCAGTACTTC.

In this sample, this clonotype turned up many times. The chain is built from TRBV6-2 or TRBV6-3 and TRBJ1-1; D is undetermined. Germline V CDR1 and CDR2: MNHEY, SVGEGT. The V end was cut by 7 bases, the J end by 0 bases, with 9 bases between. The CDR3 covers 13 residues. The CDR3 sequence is CASMEGLNTEAFF. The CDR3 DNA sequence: TGTGCCAGCATGGAGGGCTTGAACACTGAAGCTTTCTTT.

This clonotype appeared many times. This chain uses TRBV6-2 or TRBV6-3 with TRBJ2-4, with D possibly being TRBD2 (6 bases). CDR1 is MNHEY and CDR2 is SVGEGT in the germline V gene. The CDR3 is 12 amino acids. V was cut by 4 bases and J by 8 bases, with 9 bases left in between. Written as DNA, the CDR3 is TGTGCCAGCAGTTTGGGAGGATACATTCAGTACTTC. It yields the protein CASSLGGYIQYF.

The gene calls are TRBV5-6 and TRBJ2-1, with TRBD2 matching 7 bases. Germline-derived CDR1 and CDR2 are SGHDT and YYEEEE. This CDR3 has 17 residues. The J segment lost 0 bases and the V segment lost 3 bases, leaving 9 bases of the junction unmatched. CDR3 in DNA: TGTGCCAGCAGCTCTTTTACTAGCGTTAGCTCCTACAATGAGCAGTTCTTC. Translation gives CASSSFTSVSSYNEQFF.

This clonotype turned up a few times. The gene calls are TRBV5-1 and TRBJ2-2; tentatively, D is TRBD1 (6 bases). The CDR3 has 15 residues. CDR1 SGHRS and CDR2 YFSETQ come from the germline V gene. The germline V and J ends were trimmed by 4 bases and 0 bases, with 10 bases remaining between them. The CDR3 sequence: CASSVGTPNTGELFF. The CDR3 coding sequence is TGCGCCAGCAGCGTCGGGACACCGAACACCGGGGAGCTGTTTTTT.

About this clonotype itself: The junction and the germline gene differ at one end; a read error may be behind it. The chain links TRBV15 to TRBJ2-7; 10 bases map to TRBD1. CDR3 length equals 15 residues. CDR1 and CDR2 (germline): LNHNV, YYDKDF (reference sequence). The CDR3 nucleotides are TGTGCCACCAGCAGAGCCGGGACAGGGGCCTACGAGCAGAACTTC. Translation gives CATSRAGTGAYEQNF. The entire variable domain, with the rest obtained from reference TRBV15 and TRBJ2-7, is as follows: DAMVIQNPRYQVTQFGKPVTLSCSQTLNHNVMYWYQQKSSQAPKLLFHYYDKDFNNEADTPDNFQSRRPNTSFCFLDIRSPGLGDTAMYLCATSRAGTGAYEQNFGPGTRLTVT.

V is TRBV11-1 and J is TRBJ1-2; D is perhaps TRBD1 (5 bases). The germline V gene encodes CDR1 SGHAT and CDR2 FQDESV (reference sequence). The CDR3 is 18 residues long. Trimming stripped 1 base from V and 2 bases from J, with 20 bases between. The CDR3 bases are TGTGCCAGCAGCTTAGATGGGGCTGGGGCGGAGTGGAACTATGGCTACACCTTC. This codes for CASSLDGAGAEWNYGYTF.

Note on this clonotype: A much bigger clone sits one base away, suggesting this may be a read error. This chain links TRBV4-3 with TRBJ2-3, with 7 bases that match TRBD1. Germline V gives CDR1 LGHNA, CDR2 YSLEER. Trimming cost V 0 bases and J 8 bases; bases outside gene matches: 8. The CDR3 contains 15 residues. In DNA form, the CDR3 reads TGCGCCAGCAGCCAAGAGTACAGGGGCGCAGGTACGCAGTATTTT. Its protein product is CASSQEYRGAGTQYF.

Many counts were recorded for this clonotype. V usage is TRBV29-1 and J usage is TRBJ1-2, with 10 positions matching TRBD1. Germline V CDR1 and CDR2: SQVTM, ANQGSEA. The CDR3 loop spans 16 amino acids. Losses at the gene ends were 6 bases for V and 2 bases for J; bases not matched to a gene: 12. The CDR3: CSVFRDRGWGNYGYTF. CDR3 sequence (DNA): TGCAGCGTATTCCGGGACAGGGGATGGGGCAACTATGGCTACACCTTC.

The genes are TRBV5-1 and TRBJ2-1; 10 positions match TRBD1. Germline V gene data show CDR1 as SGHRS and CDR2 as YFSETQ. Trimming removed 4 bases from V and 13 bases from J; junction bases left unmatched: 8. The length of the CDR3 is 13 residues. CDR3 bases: TGCGCCAGCAGCGGTGGACAGGGGGAACGACAGTTCTTC. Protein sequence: CASSGGQGERQFF.

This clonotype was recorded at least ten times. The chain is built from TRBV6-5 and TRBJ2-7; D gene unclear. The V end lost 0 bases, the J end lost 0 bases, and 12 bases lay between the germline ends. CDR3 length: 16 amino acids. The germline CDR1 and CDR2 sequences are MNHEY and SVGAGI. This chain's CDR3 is CASSYSTAHSSYEQYF. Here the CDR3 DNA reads TGTGCCAGCAGTTACTCGACTGCGCACAGCTCCTACGAGCAGTACTTC.

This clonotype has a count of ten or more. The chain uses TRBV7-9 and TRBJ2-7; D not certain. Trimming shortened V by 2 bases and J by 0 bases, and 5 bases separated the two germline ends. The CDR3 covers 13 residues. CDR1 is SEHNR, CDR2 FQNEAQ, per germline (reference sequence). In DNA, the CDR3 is TGTGCCAGCAGCTTAAGGCCCTCCTACGAGCAGTACTTC. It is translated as CASSLRPSYEQYF.

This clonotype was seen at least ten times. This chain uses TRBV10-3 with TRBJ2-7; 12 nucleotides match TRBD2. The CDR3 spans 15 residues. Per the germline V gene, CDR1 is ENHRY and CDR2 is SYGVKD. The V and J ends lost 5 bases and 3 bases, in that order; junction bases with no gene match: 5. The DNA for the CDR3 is TGTGCCATCAGTTCTACGACTAGCGGGAGCTACGAGCAGTACTTC. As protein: CAISSTTSGSYEQYF.

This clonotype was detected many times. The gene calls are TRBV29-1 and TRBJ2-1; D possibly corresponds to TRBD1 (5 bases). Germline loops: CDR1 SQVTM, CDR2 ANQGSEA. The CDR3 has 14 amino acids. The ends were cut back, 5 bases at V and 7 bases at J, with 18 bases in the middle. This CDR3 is CSVSRGSSMNEQFF. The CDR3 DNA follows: TGCAGCGTTTCTAGGGGTTCTAGTATGAATGAGCAGTTCTTC.

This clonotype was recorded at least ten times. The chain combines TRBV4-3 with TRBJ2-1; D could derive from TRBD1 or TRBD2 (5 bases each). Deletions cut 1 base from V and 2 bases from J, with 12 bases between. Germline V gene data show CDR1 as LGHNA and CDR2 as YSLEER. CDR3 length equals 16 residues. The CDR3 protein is CASSQGGAIPYNEQFF. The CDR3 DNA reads TGCGCCAGCAGCCAAGGAGGGGCGATCCCCTACAATGAGCAGTTCTTC.

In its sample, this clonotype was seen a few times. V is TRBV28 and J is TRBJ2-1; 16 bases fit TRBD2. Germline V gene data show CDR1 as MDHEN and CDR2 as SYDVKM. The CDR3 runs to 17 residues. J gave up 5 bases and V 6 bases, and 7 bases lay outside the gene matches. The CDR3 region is CASSTGTSGRENNEQFF. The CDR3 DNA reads TGTGCCAGCAGCACCGGGACTAGCGGGAGGGAAAACAATGAGCAGTTCTTC.

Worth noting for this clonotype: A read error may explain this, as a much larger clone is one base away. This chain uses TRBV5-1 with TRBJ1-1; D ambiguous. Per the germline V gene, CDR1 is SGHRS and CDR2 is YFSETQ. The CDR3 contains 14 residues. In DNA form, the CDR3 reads TGCGCCAGCAGACTGCCGCTACCGAACACTGAATCTTTCTTT. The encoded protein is CASRLPLPNTESFF. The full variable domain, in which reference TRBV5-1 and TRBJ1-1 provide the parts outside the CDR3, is KAGVTQTPRYLIKTRGQQVTLSCSPISGHRSVSWYQQTPGQGLQFLFEYFSETQRNKGNFPGRFSGRQFSNSRSEMNVSTLELGDSALYLCASRLPLPNTESFFGQGTRLTVV.

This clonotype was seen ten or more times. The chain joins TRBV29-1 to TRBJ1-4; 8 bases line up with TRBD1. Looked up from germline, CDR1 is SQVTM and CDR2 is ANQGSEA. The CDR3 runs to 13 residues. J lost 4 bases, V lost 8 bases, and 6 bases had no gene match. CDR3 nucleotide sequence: TGCAGCATTCGGACAGGGCTTAATGAAAAACTGTTTTTT. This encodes CSIRTGLNEKLFF.

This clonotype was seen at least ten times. The CDR3 coding sequence is TGTGCCAGCAGTACATCGACAGGAAGGGTTGGCTACAATGAGCAGTTCTTC. Its translation is CASSTSTGRVGYNEQFF. The V gene is TRBV27, the J gene TRBJ2-1; D may be TRBD1 (6 bases). V was clipped by 5 bases and J by 3 bases, with 20 bases between them. This CDR3 comprises 17 residues. Germline CDR1 reads MNHEY; CDR2 reads SMNVEV (reference sequence).

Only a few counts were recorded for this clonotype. The CDR3, as DNA: TGTGCCACCAGCAGAGATATAGACGGAGGGTCGGCCCTCCACTTT. This gives the protein CATSRDIDGGSALHF. The rearrangement joins TRBV15 to TRBJ1-6, with unresolved D. This CDR3 spans 15 amino acids. Germline CDR1 and CDR2: LNHNV and YYDKDF (reference sequence). V dropped 0 bases and J dropped 14 bases, with 17 bases sitting between them.

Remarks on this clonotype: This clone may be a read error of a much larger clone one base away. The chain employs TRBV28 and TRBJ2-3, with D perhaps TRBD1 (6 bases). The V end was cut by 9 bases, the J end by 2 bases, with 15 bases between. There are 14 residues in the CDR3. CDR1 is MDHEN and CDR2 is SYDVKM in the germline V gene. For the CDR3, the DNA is TGTGCCAGTTTAGGGGGAGAGGCCACAGATACGCAGTATTTT. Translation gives CASLGGEATDTQYF.

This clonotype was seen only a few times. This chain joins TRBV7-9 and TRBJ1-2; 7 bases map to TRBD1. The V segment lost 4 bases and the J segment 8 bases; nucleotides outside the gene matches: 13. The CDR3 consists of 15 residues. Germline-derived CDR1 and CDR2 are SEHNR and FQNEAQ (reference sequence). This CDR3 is CASSSSTGSVKGYTF. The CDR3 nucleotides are TGTGCCAGCAGCTCGTCGACAGGGTCGGTGAAGGGCTACACCTTC.

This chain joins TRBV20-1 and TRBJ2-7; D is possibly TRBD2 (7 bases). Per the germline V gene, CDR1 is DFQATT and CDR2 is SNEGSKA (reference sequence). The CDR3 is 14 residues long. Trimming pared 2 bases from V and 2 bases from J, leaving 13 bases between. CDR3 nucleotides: TGCAGTGCTAGAAGGCAAGGGGGGGCCTACGAGCAGTACTTC. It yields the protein CSARRQGGAYEQYF.

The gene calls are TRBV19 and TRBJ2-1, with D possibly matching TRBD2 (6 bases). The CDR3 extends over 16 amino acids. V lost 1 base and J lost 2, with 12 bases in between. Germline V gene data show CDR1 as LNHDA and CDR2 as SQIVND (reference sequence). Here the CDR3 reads CASSIVGGPTYNEQFF. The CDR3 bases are TGTGCCAGTAGTATAGTGGGGGGACCGACCTACAATGAGCAGTTCTTC.

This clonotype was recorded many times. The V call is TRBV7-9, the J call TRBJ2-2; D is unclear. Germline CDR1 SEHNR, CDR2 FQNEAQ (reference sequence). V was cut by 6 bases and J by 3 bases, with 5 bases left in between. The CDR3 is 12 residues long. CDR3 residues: CASRPYTGELFF. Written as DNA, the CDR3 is TGTGCCAGCAGGCCGTACACCGGGGAGCTGTTTTTT.